A selection of T cell receptor beta chains follows, all from one sample in a study of Ad26.COV2.S vaccination and SARS-CoV-2 variants. The data were produced by immunoSEQ multiplex PCR, yet TCRdb's version contains in-frame clones alone and is incomplete. The profile shows about 680,000 clones, around 92% of them singletons. The starting material was peripheral blood, obtained in a trial of Ad26.COV2.S vaccine versus placebo. The source of these receptors is a person between 18 and 60 years old who received the Ad26.COV2.S COVID-19 vaccine or a placebo. CDR3s include the opening cysteine and the closing phenylalanine or tryptophan. The D gene is left open where the match is weak.

d_call	v_call	j_call	cdr3_aa	cdr3_nt
TRBD1	TRBV7-2	TRBJ1-1	CASSPLRGGSEAFF	TGTGCCAGCAGCCCGCTCAGGGGGGGCTCTGAAGCTTTCTTT
-	TRBV7-2	TRBJ2-2	CASSSDGLSTGELFF	TGTGCCAGCAGCTCCGACGGGCTGAGCACCGGGGAGCTGTTTTTT
-	TRBV21-1	TRBJ2-1	CASSKAGTSCHNEQFF	TGTGCCAGCAGCAAAGCCGGGACTAGCTGCCACAATGAGCAGTTCTTC
TRBD1	TRBV5-6	TRBJ2-2	CASSADRVRELFF	TGTGCCAGCAGCGCGGACAGGGTCCGGGAGCTGTTTTTT
TRBD1	TRBV13	TRBJ2-1	CASSFGQGANEQFF	TGTGCCAGCAGCTTCGGTCAGGGGGCAAATGAGCAGTTCTTC
-	TRBV12-3/TRBV12-4	TRBJ2-3	CASSLGESDTQYF	TGTGCCAGCAGTCTAGGGGAATCAGATACGCAGTATTTT
TRBD1	TRBV6-6	TRBJ2-5	CASSPRTGTGGDETQYF	TGTGCCAGCAGTCCCCGCACCGGGACAGGGGGCGATGAGACCCAGTACTTC
-	TRBV19	TRBJ1-4	CASSFTGKGSEKLFF	TGTGCCAGTAGTTTTACAGGGAAGGGAAGTGAAAAACTGTTTTTT
-	TRBV2	TRBJ2-1	CASRRTISYNEQFF	TGTGCCAGCAGACGGACAATCTCCTACAATGAGCAGTTCTTC
-	TRBV19	TRBJ1-3	CASSMPSGNTIYF	TGTGCCAGTAGTATGCCCTCTGGAAACACCATATATTTT
-	TRBV27	TRBJ2-3	CATRVLGGYPSTDTQYF	TGTGCCACCCGTGTACTGGGCGGATACCCTAGCACAGATACGCAGTATTTT
TRBD2	TRBV7-4	TRBJ2-7	CASSLGGSGNSYEQYF	TGTGCCAGCAGCTTAGGAGGTAGCGGGAACTCCTACGAGCAGTACTTC
TRBD1	TRBV30	TRBJ1-5	CAWQRPGTGYQPQHF	TGTGCCTGGCAACGACCCGGGACAGGGTATCAGCCCCAGCATTTT
-	TRBV19	TRBJ2-7	CASSIGIPYEQYF	TGTGCCAGTAGTATCGGGATACCCTACGAGCAGTACTTC
TRBD2	TRBV7-6	TRBJ2-2	CASSLGPSGNTGELFF	TGTGCCAGCAGCTTAGGCCCTAGCGGTAACACCGGGGAGCTGTTTTTT
TRBD1	TRBV7-9	TRBJ1-2	CASSPRQGHNYGYTF	TGTGCCAGCAGCCCCCGACAGGGACATAACTATGGCTACACCTTC
TRBD1	TRBV3-1/TRBV3-2	TRBJ2-5	CASSQPGQGALGETQYF	TGTGCCAGCAGCCAGCCGGGACAGGGGGCTCTTGGGGAGACCCAGTACTTC